These 12 T cell receptor beta chains were all obtained from the same sample, sequenced in a study of blood T cell repertoires in COVID-19. Measured with immunoSEQ multiplex PCR; TCRdb has only the in-frame clones, and not every one. The sample lists 45,000 to 60,000 clones; around four fifths were seen once. Sequenced sample: peripheral blood. The receptors here all came from an older woman with acute or convalescent COVID-19.

The genes are TRBV19 and TRBJ1-6; the D gene is possibly TRBD1 (5 bases). This CDR3 comprises 15 residues. The V end was cut by 3 bases, the J end by 7 bases, with 13 bases between. From germline, CDR1 is LNHDA and CDR2 SQIVND (reference sequence). The CDR3 reads CASSISQGKNSPLHF. The CDR3 DNA sequence: TGTGCCAGTAGTATTTCCCAGGGCAAGAATTCACCCCTCCACTTT. The full variable domain, with the rest looked up from reference TRBV19 and TRBJ1-6, is DGGITQSPKYLFRKEGQNVTLSCEQNLNHDAMYWYRQDPGQGLRLIYYSQIVNDFQKGDIAEGYSVSREKKESFPLTVTSAQKNPTAFYLCASSISQGKNSPLHFGNGTRLTVT.

The J gene is TRBJ2-2, the V gene TRBV5-4; TRBD2 agrees at 14 bases. The CDR3 is 16 residues long. Germline CDR1 and CDR2: SGHNT and YYREEE (reference sequence). V lost 6 bases, J lost 1 base, and 2 bases stayed unmatched. CDR3 nucleotide sequence: TGTGCCAGCACCGGACTAGCGGGAGGGAACACCGGGGAGCTGTTTTTT. It yields the protein CASTGLAGGNTGELFF.

The chain is built from TRBV27 and TRBJ1-1, with a weak D call TRBD1 (6 bases). Trimming removed 7 bases from V and 4 bases from J, with 7 bases in between. The germline V gene encodes CDR1 MNHEY and CDR2 SMNVEV (reference sequence). The CDR3 contains 11 residues. The DNA of the CDR3 is TGTGCCAGCATAGGGGGCACTGAAGCTTTCTTT. Translation: CASIGGTEAFF.

The chain carries TRBV28 and TRBJ1-1; 8 bases line up with TRBD1. This CDR3 is built from 13 residues. With 2 bases clipped from V and 9 bases from J, the junction kept 5 bases outside the gene matches. The V gene's germline CDR1 is MDHEN and CDR2 SYDVKM. CDR3 loop: CASSLAGTGQAFF. The DNA for the CDR3 is TGTGCCAGCAGTTTAGCCGGGACAGGTCAAGCTTTCTTT.

This chain's CDR3 is CASSRFSEQYF. The CDR3 coding sequence is TGTGCCAGCAGCCGATTTAGCGAGCAGTACTTC. The chain carries TRBV5-8 and TRBJ2-7; D remains ambiguous. Trimming stripped 4 bases from V and 6 bases from J, with 8 bases between. CDR3 length: 11 residues. Germline CDR1 SGHTS, CDR2 YDEGEE.

This chain uses TRBV28 with TRBJ1-2; no firm D call. The CDR3 totals 13 residues. The germline CDR1 and CDR2 sequences are MDHEN and SYDVKM. The V and J ends lost 6 bases and 4 bases respectively, with 12 bases between them. CDR3 loop: CASRSTVIYGYTF. CDR3 nucleotide sequence: TGTGCCAGCAGGTCTACAGTGATCTATGGCTACACCTTC.

This chain links TRBV6-5 with TRBJ1-6; tentatively, D is TRBD1 (6 bases). This CDR3 contains 15 residues. Germline V gives CDR1 MNHEY, CDR2 SVGAGI. Trimming stripped 2 bases from V and 9 bases from J, with 14 bases between. This chain's CDR3 is CASSYDPTGGSPLHF. The CDR3 DNA sequence: TGTGCCAGCAGTTACGACCCGACAGGAGGTTCACCCCTCCACTTT.

This chain links TRBV6-5 with TRBJ1-2; a weak D match, TRBD1 (5 bases). V lost 7 bases, J lost 8 bases, and 17 bases lay in between. Germline-derived CDR1 and CDR2 are MNHEY and SVGAGI. The CDR3 contains 13 residues. CDR3 sequence (DNA): TGTGCCAGCAATCCCGGGGGGAGCAGGGGCTACACCTTC. Translated: CASNPGGSRGYTF.

The chain couples TRBV3-1 (or the pseudogene TRBV3-2) to TRBJ2-4; D ambiguous. The CDR3 is 13 residues long. The V gene lost 4 bases and the J gene lost 5 bases, with 9 bases spanning the gap. CDR1 LGHDT and CDR2 YNNKEL come from the germline V gene (reference sequence). For the CDR3, the DNA is TGTGCCAGCAGCCGATACAGTGAAAACATTCAGTACTTC. This codes for CASSRYSENIQYF.

V usage is TRBV6-6 and J usage is TRBJ1-1; tentative D call: TRBD1 (5 bases). V dropped 2 bases and J dropped 7 bases, with 17 bases sitting between them. Germline CDR1 is MNHNY and CDR2 is SVGAGI (reference sequence). This CDR3 is 15 amino acids long. DNA for the CDR3: TGTGCCAGCAGTTACAGGGCAGACAGTACCTTTGAAGCTTTCTTT. Its protein is CASSYRADSTFEAFF.

The CDR3 bases are TGTGCCAGCAGGGCGACAGGGGTGGGGGCCTACGAGCAGTACTTC. Encoded protein: CASRATGVGAYEQYF. The chain has TRBV6-5 and TRBJ2-7, with 8 bases that match TRBD1. The CDR3 runs 15 residues. Germline CDR1 MNHEY, CDR2 SVGAGI. J gave up 2 bases and V 6 bases, and 9 bases lay outside the gene matches.

CDR3 coding DNA: TGTGCCAGCAGTTCCCGGACAGGGATCATTGAAAAACTGTTTTTT. Translation: CASSSRTGIIEKLFF. The rearrangement joins TRBV27 to TRBJ1-4; 8 bases match TRBD1. The CDR3 is 15 residues long. V lost 4 bases to trimming and J lost 7 bases; unmatched junction nucleotides: 8. Germline V gives CDR1 MNHEY, CDR2 SMNVEV (reference sequence). The full variable domain, in which reference TRBV27 and TRBJ1-4 provide the parts outside the CDR3, is EAQVTQNPRYLITVTGKKLTVTCSQNMNHEYMSWYRQDPGLGLRQIYYSMNVEVTDKGDVPEGYKVSRKEKRNFPLILESPSPNQTSLYFCASSSRTGIIEKLFFGSGTQLSVL.